These T cell receptor beta chains were read from a single sample in a study of blood T cell repertoires in COVID-19. Libraries were prepared by immunoSEQ multiplex PCR; TCRdb keeps only in-frame clonotypes and omits some of them. The repertoire holds about 400,000 clones, with roughly 88% as singletons. The sample was PBMCs or T cells enriched from blood (not recorded which). The receptor source for this set is a woman aged 35 to 49 with acute COVID-19. Both conserved end residues are part of each CDR3. The D gene is left open where the match is weak. Clone size is not always given. Where it is, it says once, few, many or a class for expanded clones.

cdr3_aa	cdr3_nt	clone_size	v_call	d_call	j_call	cdr3_length
CASRASIPNTEAFF	TGTGCCAGCAGGGCCTCGATCCCGAACACTGAAGCTTTCTTT	NA	TRBV2	NA	TRBJ1-1	14
CASSLGAGDQQETQYF	TGTGCCAGCAGCTTGGGAGCGGGGGACCAACAAGAGACCCAGTACTTC	NA	TRBV11-3	TRBD2	TRBJ2-5	16
CASSLEGTGYYEQYF	TGCGCCAGCAGCTTGGAGGGGACAGGGTACTACGAGCAGTACTTC	NA	TRBV5-1	TRBD1	TRBJ2-7	15
CASSDGGSDTQYF	TGCGCCAGCAGTGATGGGGGGTCAGATACGCAGTATTTT	NA	TRBV10-1	NA	TRBJ2-3	13
CASGLNTEAFF	TGTGCCAGCGGGCTGAACACTGAAGCTTTCTTT	NA	TRBV4-2	NA	TRBJ1-1	11
CASTLSMGDTGELFF	TGTGCCAGCACCCTTAGTATGGGAGACACCGGGGAGCTGTTTTTT	NA	TRBV7-9	NA	TRBJ2-2	15
CASKLGLNTEAFF	TGTGCCAGCAAGTTAGGACTCAACACTGAAGCTTTCTTT	NA	TRBV12-3/TRBV12-4	NA	TRBJ1-1	13
CASSENPQGPGTGELFF	TGTGCCAGCAGTGAAAACCCACAGGGGCCGGGCACCGGGGAGCTGTTTTTT	NA	TRBV2	TRBD1	TRBJ2-2	17
CASRSDRADEQFF	TGTGCCAGCAGATCTGACAGGGCCGATGAGCAGTTCTTC	NA	TRBV5-5	TRBD1	TRBJ2-1	13
CAIRMGQDSGDTQYF	TGTGCCATCAGGATGGGACAGGATAGTGGAGATACGCAGTATTTT	NA	TRBV10-3	TRBD1	TRBJ2-3	15
CASLSSYEQYF	TGTGCCAGCCTGAGCTCCTACGAGCAGTACTTC	NA	TRBV6-5	NA	TRBJ2-7	11
CASSAPTGDGETQYF	TGTGCCAGCAGCGCCCCCACAGGGGACGGGGAGACCCAGTACTTC	few	TRBV9	TRBD1	TRBJ2-5	15
CASTIHQGSTEAFF	TGTGCCAGCACCATCCACCAGGGTAGCACTGAAGCTTTCTTT	NA	TRBV6-5	NA	TRBJ1-1	14
CASSLAALRGNEQFF	TGCGCCAGCAGCTTGGCCGCGCTTAGAGGGAATGAGCAGTTCTTC	NA	TRBV5-1	NA	TRBJ2-1	15
CASSDRGLMSYTF	TGTGCCAGTAGCGACAGGGGCTTGATGAGCTACACCTTC	NA	TRBV19	TRBD1	TRBJ1-2	13
CSVAHWANTEAFF	TGCAGCGTTGCACACTGGGCGAACACTGAAGCTTTCTTT	few	TRBV29-1	NA	TRBJ1-1	13
CASSQGQGAHTGELFF	TGCGCCAGCAGCCAAGGTCAGGGGGCTCACACCGGGGAGCTGTTTTTT	NA	TRBV4-1	TRBD1	TRBJ2-2	16
CASSLGLAGAGELFF	TGTGCCAGCAGCTTAGGCCTAGCGGGGGCCGGGGAGCTGTTTTTT	few	TRBV7-9	TRBD2	TRBJ2-2	15
CAWSSRRETEAFF	TGTGCCTGGAGTTCACGACGGGAGACTGAAGCTTTCTTT	NA	TRBV30	NA	TRBJ1-1	13
CAWRGRGRFNSPLHF	TGTGCCTGGAGGGGCAGGGGGCGCTTTAATTCACCCCTCCACTTT	NA	TRBV30	TRBD1	TRBJ1-6	15
CAWSTGSGNSPLHF	TGTGCCTGGAGCACAGGGTCGGGCAATTCACCCCTCCACTTT	few	TRBV30	NA	TRBJ1-6	14
CASSVATADSDTQYF	TGTGCCAGCAGCGTAGCTACGGCGGACTCAGATACGCAGTATTTT	NA	TRBV9	NA	TRBJ2-3	15
CASSVASGGAGETQYF	TGTGCCAGCAGCGTAGCTAGCGGGGGGGCCGGGGAGACCCAGTACTTC	NA	TRBV9	TRBD2	TRBJ2-5	16
CASSLVGGGYTF	TGTGCCAGCAGCTTAGTCGGGGGGGGCTACACCTTC	once	TRBV7-2	NA	TRBJ1-2	12
CASSPTGRADEKLFF	TGTGCCAGCAGCCCAACGGGGAGGGCGGATGAAAAACTGTTTTTT	once	TRBV2	NA	TRBJ1-4	15
CASSLEERNYGYTF	TGTGCCAGCAGCTTAGAGGAGCGTAACTATGGCTACACCTTC	few	TRBV7-8	NA	TRBJ1-2	14
CASSPHATGAGNTIYF	TGTGCCAGCAGCCCACACGCGACAGGGGCTGGAAACACCATATATTTT	NA	TRBV13	TRBD1	TRBJ1-3	16
CASSMGQNNEQFF	TGTGCCAGCAGCATGGGACAAAACAATGAGCAGTTCTTC	NA	TRBV5-4	NA	TRBJ2-1	13
CASSPRDLEIETQYF	TGTGCCAGCAGCCCGCGGGACCTCGAAATAGAGACCCAGTACTTC	NA	TRBV3-1/TRBV3-2	NA	TRBJ2-5	15
CASSLDSRPGVELFF	TGCGCCAGCAGCTTGGACAGCCGGCCCGGCGTTGAACTGTTTTTT	NA	TRBV5-1	NA	TRBJ2-2	15
CASSPSRGEQYF	TGTGCCAGCAGCCCGAGCAGGGGCGAGCAGTACTTC	NA	TRBV7-9	NA	TRBJ2-7	12
CASSEYVGGYTDTQYF	TGTGCCAGCAGTGAATATGTGGGGGGGTACACAGATACGCAGTATTTT	NA	TRBV2	TRBD2	TRBJ2-3	16
CASRPRQGDAFF	TGTGCCAGCAGGCCACGACAGGGTGACGCTTTCTTT	once	TRBV6-5	TRBD1	TRBJ1-1	12
CASSTTGFRSETQYF	TGCGCCAGCAGCACCACAGGGTTTCGCTCAGAGACCCAGTACTTC	NA	TRBV5-1	NA	TRBJ2-5	15
CASSLGTAEAFF	TGTGCCAGCAGCCTGGGGACAGCTGAAGCTTTCTTT	NA	TRBV2	TRBD1	TRBJ1-1	12
CASRGGLAGNNEQFF	TGTGCCAGCAGGGGGGGACTAGCGGGGAACAATGAGCAGTTCTTC	NA	TRBV5-8	TRBD2	TRBJ2-1	15
CASTISRDSYSPLHF	TGTGCCAGCACCATAAGCCGGGACAGCTATTCACCCCTCCACTTT	NA	TRBV6-5	TRBD1	TRBJ1-6	15
CASSTRGGDEGGYTF	TGTGCCAGCAGCACACGGGGAGGGGATGAGGGTGGCTACACCTTC	NA	TRBV7-9	NA	TRBJ1-2	15
CAWDRGRPTEAFF	TGTGCCTGGGACAGGGGGCGCCCCACTGAAGCTTTCTTT	once	TRBV30	TRBD1	TRBJ1-1	13
CASSPEMTGHTGELFF	TGTGCCAGCTCACCAGAAATGACAGGGCACACCGGGGAGCTGTTTTTT	NA	TRBV18	TRBD1	TRBJ2-2	16
CAWSRQGDLREQYF	TGTGCCTGGTCACGACAGGGCGACCTTCGCGAGCAGTACTTC	NA	TRBV30	TRBD1	TRBJ2-7	14
CASSLGTSGVEADTQYF	TGTGCCAGCAGCTTGGGGACTAGCGGGGTCGAGGCAGATACGCAGTATTTT	NA	TRBV5-4	TRBD2	TRBJ2-3	17
CASSGGTRLVEQYF	TGTGCCAGCAGTGGGGGGACTAGACTTGTCGAGCAGTACTTC	NA	TRBV2	TRBD2	TRBJ2-7	14
CASSPLAGGFLSTDTQYF	TGTGCCAGCAGCCCACTAGCGGGGGGGTTCTTAAGCACAGATACGCAGTATTTT	NA	TRBV9	TRBD2	TRBJ2-3	18
CASSMDSYGYTF	TGTGCCAGTAGTATGGACAGCTATGGCTACACCTTC	NA	TRBV19	NA	TRBJ1-2	12
CASSLETGAGNTEAFF	TGTGCCAGCAGCTTAGAAACAGGGGCCGGGAACACTGAAGCTTTCTTT	few	TRBV7-9	TRBD1	TRBJ1-1	16
CATSRGATRNSPLHF	TGTGCCACCAGCAGGGGGGCTACTCGAAATTCACCCCTCCACTTT	NA	TRBV15	NA	TRBJ1-6	15
CSAEWTYNEQFF	TGCAGCGCTGAGTGGACATACAATGAGCAGTTCTTC	NA	TRBV29-1	NA	TRBJ2-1	12
CSVGGGSTEAFF	TGCAGCGTGGGAGGAGGAAGCACTGAAGCTTTCTTT	NA	TRBV29-1	NA	TRBJ1-1	12